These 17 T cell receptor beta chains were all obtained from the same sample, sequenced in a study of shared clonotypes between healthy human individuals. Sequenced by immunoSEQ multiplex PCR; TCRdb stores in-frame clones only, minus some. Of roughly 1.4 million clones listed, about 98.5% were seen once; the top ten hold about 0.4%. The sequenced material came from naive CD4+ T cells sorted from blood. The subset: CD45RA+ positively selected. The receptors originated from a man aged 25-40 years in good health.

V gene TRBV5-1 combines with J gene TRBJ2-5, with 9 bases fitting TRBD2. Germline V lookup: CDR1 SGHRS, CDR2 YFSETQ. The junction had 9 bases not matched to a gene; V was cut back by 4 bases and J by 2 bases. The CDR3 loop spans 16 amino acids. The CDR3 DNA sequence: TGCGCCAGCAGCCCGGGCTCTAGCGGGATACAAGAGACCCAGTACTTC. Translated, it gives CASSPGSSGIQETQYF.

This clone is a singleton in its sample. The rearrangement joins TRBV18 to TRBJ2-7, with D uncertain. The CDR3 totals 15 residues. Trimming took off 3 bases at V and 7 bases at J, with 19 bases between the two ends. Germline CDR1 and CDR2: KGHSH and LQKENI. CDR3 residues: CASSPRPGRTEEQYF. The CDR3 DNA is TGTGCCAGCTCACCCCGACCAGGACGGACGGAGGAGCAGTACTTC.

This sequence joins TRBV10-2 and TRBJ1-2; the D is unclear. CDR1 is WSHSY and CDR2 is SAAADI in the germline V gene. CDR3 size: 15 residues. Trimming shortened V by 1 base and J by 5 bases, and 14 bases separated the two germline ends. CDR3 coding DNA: TGCGCCAGCAGTGAGTTAAGTAGGCTATGGTATGGCTACACCTTC. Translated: CASSELSRLWYGYTF.

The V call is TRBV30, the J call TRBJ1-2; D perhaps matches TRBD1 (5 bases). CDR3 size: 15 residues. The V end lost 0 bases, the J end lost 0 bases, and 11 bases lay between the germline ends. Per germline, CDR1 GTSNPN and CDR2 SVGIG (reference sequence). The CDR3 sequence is CAWSVLATANYGYTF. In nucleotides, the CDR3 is TGTGCCTGGAGTGTCCTGGCGACAGCTAACTATGGCTACACCTTC.

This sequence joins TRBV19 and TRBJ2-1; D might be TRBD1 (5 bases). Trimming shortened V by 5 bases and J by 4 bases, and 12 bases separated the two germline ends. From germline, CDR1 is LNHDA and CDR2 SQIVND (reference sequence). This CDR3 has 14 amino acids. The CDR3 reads CASSPLAGYNEQFF. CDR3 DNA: TGTGCCAGTAGTCCGTTGGCAGGGTACAATGAGCAGTTCTTC.

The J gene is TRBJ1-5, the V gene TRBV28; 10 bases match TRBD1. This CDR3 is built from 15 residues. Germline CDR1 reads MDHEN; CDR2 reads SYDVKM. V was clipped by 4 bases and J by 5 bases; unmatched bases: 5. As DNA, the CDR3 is TGTGCCAGCAGTTCGGGACAGGGGTGGGATCAGCCCCAGCATTTT. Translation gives CASSSGQGWDQPQHF.

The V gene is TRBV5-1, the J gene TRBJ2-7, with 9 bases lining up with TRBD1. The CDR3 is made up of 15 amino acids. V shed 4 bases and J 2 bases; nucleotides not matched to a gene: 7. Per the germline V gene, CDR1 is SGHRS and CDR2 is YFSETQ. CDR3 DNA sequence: TGCGCCAGCAGCCAGTCAGGGACAGGGACCTACGAGCAGTACTTC. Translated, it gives CASSQSGTGTYEQYF. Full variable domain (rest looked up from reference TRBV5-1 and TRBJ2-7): KAGVTQTPRYLIKTRGQQVTLSCSPISGHRSVSWYQQTPGQGLQFLFEYFSETQRNKGNFPGRFSGRQFSNSRSEMNVSTLELGDSALYLCASSQSGTGTYEQYFGPGTRLTVT.

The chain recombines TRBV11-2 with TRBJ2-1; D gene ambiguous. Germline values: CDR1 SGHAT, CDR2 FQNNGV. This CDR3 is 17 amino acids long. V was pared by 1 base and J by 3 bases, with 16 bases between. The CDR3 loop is CASSLGLGTSNYNEQFF. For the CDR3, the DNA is TGTGCCAGCAGCTTAGGGCTGGGCACCTCAAACTACAATGAGCAGTTCTTC.

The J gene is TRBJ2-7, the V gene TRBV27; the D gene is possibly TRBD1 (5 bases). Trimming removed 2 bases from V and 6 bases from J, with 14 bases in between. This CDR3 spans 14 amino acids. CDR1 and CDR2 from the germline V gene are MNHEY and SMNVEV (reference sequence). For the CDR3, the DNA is TGTGCCAGCAGTTTAAAGGGGATAAGGGGCGAGCAGTACTTC. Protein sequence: CASSLKGIRGEQYF.

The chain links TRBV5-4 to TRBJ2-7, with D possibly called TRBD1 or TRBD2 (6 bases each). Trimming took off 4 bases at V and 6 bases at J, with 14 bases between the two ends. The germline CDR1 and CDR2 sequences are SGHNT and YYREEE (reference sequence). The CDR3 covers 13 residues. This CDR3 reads CASSKQGGGEQYF. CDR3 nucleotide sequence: TGTGCCAGCAGCAAACAGGGAGGAGGCGAGCAGTACTTC.

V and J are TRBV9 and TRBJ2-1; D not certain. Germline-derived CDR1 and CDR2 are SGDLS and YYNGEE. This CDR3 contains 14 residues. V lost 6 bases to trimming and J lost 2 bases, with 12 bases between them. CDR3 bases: TGTGCCAGCAATCCCTTCGGCCCCTACAATGAGCAGTTCTTC. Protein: CASNPFGPYNEQFF.

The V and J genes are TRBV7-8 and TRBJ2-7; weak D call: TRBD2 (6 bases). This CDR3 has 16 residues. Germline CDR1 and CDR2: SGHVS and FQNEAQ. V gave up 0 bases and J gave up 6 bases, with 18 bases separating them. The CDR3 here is CASSLARGRVRIEQYF. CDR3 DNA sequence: TGTGCCAGCAGCTTAGCGCGGGGCAGGGTGAGAATCGAGCAGTACTTC.

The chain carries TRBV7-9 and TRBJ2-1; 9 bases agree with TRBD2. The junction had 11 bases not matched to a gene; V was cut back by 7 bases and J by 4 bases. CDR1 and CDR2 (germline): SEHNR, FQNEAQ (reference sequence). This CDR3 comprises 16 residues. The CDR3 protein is CASTGSQAGGYNEQFF. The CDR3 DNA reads TGTGCCAGCACGGGGTCACAAGCGGGAGGTTACAATGAGCAGTTCTTC.

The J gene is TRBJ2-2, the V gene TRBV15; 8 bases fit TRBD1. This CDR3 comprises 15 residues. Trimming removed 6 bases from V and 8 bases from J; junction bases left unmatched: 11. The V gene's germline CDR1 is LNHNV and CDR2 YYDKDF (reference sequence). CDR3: CATRQGASGLGELFF. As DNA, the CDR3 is TGTGCCACCAGGCAGGGGGCTTCTGGTTTAGGGGAGCTGTTTTTT.

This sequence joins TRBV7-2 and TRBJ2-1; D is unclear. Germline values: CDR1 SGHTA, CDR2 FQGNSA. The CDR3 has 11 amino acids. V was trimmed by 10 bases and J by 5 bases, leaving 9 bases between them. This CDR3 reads CATRLDNEQFF. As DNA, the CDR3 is TGTGCCACGAGACTGGACAATGAGCAGTTCTTC. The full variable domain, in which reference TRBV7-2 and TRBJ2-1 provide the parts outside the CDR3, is GAGVSQSPSNKVTEKGKDVELRCDPISGHTALYWYRQSLGQGLEFLIYFQGNSAPDKSGLPSDRFSAERTGGSVSTLTIQRTQQEDSAVYLCATRLDNEQFFGPGTRLTVL.

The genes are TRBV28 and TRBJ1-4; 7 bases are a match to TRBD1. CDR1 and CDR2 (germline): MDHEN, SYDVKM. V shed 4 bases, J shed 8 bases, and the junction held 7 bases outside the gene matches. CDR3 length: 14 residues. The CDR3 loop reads CASSSGTVEEKLFF. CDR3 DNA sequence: TGTGCCAGCAGTTCCGGGACAGTGGAAGAAAAACTGTTTTTT.

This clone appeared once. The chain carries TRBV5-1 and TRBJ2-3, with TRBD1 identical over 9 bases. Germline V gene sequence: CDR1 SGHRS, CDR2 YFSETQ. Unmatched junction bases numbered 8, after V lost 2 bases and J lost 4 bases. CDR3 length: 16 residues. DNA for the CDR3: TGCGCCAGCAGCTTCAACCGGGGACAGGGTCCAGATACGCAGTATTTT. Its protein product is CASSFNRGQGPDTQYF.